What follows describes a single T cell receptor beta chain. The CDR3 does not close with the conserved phenylalanine or tryptophan, likely indicating a read error. No DNA is shown, since the ends of the CDR3 on it are uncertain; the CDR3 is the one TCRdb lists. These data come from a study of shared clonotypes between healthy human individuals. A total of 11 residues make up the CDR3, ends included. Looked up from germline, CDR1 is ENHRY and CDR2 is SYGVKD. Some clones are missing from TCRdb's copy, which holds only in-frame ones; the method was immunoSEQ multiplex PCR. The table records around 700,000 clones, less than 85% of them present only once.

The gene calls are TRBV10-3 and TRBJ1-1. What was sequenced was memory CD4+ T cells sorted from blood. Subset noted: CD45RA-negative fraction. The receptor's source is a woman between 25 and 40 years old in good health. The CDR3 is CAIKIQGGGSL.